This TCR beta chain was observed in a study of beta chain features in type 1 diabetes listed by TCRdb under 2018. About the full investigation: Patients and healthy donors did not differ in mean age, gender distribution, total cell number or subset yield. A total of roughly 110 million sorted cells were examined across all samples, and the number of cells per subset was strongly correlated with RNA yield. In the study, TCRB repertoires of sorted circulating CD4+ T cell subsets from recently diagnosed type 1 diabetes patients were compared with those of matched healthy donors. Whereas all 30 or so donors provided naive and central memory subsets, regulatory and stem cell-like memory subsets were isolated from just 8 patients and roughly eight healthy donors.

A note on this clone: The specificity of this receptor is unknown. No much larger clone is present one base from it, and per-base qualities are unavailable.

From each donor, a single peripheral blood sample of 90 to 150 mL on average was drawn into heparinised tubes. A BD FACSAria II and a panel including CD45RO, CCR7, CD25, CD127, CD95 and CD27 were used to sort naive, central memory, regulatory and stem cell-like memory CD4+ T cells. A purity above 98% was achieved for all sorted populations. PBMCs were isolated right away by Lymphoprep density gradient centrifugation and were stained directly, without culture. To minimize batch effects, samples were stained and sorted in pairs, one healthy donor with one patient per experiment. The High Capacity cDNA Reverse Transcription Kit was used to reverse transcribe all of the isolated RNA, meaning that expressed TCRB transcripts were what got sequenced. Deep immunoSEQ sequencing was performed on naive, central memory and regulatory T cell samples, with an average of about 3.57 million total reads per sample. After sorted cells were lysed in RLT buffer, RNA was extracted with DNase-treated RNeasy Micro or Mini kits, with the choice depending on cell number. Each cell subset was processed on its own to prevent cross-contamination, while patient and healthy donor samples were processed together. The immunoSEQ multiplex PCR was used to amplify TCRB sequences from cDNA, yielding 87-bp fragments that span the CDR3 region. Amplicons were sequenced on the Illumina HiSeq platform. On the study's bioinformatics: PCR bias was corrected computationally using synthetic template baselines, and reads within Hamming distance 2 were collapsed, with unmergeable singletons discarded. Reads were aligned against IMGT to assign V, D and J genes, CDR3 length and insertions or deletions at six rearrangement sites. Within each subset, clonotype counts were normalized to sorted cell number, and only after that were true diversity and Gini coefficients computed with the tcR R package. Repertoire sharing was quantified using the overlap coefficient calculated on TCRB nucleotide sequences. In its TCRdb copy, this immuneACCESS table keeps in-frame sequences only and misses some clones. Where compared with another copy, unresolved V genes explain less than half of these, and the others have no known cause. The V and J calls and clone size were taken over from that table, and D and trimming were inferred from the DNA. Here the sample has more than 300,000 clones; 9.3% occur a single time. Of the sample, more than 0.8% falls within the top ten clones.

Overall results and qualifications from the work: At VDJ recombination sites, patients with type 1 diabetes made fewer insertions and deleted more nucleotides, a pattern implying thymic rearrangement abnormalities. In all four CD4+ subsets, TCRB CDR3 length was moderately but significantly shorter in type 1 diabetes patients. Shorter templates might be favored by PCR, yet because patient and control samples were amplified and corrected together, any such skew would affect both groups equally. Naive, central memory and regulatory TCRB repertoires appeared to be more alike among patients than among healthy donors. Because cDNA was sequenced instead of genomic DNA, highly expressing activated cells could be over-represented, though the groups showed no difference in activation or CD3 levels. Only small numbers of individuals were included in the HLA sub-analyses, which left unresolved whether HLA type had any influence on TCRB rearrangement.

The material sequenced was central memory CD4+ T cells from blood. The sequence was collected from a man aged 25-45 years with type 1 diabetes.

The CDR3 amino acid sequence is: CSVEQGPGGTEAFF. The DNA is as follows: TGCAGCGTAGAACAGGGCCCGGGGGGCACTGAAGCTTTCTTT. Recombination joined TRBV29-1 with TRBJ1-1, and the D gene may be TRBD1, 6 bases matching. Looking up the germline V gene yields CDR1 SQVTM and CDR2 ANQGSEA. The CDR3 runs 14 amino acids, cysteine and phenylalanine included. Left in the record is the CDR3 DNA by itself, 42 bases read in frame from the first base. Trimming costs V 6 bases and J 4 bases, and their ends lie 18 bases apart. When the CDR3 is completed using the reference TRBV29-1 and TRBJ1-1 genes on either side, the full variable domain is SAVISQKPSRDICQRGTSLTIQCQVDSQVTMMFWYRQQPGQSLTLIATANQGSEATYESGFVIDKFPISRPNLTFSTLTVSNMSPEDSSIYLCSVEQGPGGTEAFFGQGTRLTVV.